A single sample is the source of the 23 T cell receptor beta chains below, sequenced in a study of T cell changes during pregnancy in multiple sclerosis. The data were produced by immunoSEQ multiplex PCR, yet TCRdb's version contains in-frame clones alone and is incomplete. The repertoire includes tens of thousands of clones, about 92% of them detected once, and about 3% sits in the top ten. Sequenced material: peripheral blood, taken before pregnancy. Every receptor here comes from a female donor with multiple sclerosis, enrolled in a pregnancy study.

V and J are TRBV5-1 and TRBJ2-7, with 8 bases that match TRBD2. Trimming took 8 bases from V and 3 from J; bases not matched to a gene: 10. CDR1 is SGHRS, CDR2 YFSETQ, per germline. The CDR3 spans 14 residues. The chain's CDR3 is CASSPLSGDYEQYF. CDR3 DNA: TGCGCCAGTTCACCCCTTAGCGGGGACTACGAGCAGTACTTC.

The CDR3 is CASSLSQGVQLFF. CDR3 nucleotides: TGTGCCAGCTCACTCTCACAGGGTGTACAACTGTTTTTT. This chain links TRBV18 with TRBJ1-4, with D maybe TRBD1 (6 bases). This CDR3 spans 13 amino acids. V dropped 4 bases and J dropped 12 bases, with 15 bases sitting between them. Germline V gene lookup returns CDR1 KGHSH and CDR2 LQKENI.

V gene TRBV13 combines with J gene TRBJ2-1, with a weak D call TRBD2 (7 bases). CDR1 is PRHDT, CDR2 FYEKMQ, per germline (reference sequence). Trimming took 0 bases from V and 16 from J, leaving 13 bases between them. The CDR3 runs 12 residues. The CDR3 bases are TGTGCCAGCAGCTTAGGCCGGGGGGCGGTCTTCTTC. This translates into CASSLGRGAVFF. Supplemented by reference TRBV13 and TRBJ2-1, the full variable domain reads AAGVIQSPRHLIKEKRETATLKCYPIPRHDTVYWYQQGPGQDPQFLISFYEKMQSDKGSIPDRFSAQQFSDYHSELNMSSLELGDSALYFCASSLGRGAVFFGPGTRLTVL.

This clone turned up a few times. The gene calls are TRBV4-2 and TRBJ2-3; no firm D call. V was clipped by 1 base and J by 2 bases, with 10 bases between them. This CDR3 contains 15 residues. Germline V gene data show CDR1 as LGHNA and CDR2 as YNFKEQ. CDR3 sequence: CASSQGDIDTDTQYF. The CDR3 nucleotides are TGTGCCAGCAGCCAAGGAGATATAGACACAGATACGCAGTATTTT.

The rearrangement links TRBV7-2 to TRBJ2-3, with 7 bases fitting TRBD2. Germline V gene data show CDR1 as SGHTA and CDR2 as FQGNSA. The CDR3 covers 15 residues. J lost 2 bases, V lost 2 bases, and 4 bases had no gene match. The CDR3 DNA follows: TGTGCCAGCAGCTTACTGCTAGCGGTCACAGATACGCAGTATTTT. It yields the protein CASSLLLAVTDTQYF.

The rearrangement links TRBV9 to TRBJ2-2, with unresolved D. The CDR3 is 15 residues long. Germline assignment: CDR1 SGDLS and CDR2 YYNGEE. V lost 0 bases and J lost 5, with 11 bases in between. As DNA, the CDR3 is TGTGCCAGCAGCGTAGATCACTGGGCAACCGGGGAGCTGTTTTTT. As protein: CASSVDHWATGELFF.

This clone was picked up one time. J is TRBJ2-7 and V is TRBV7-7; TRBD2 agrees at 7 bases. The CDR3 extends over 16 amino acids. Germline CDR1 SSHAT, CDR2 FNYEAQ (reference sequence). V was pared by 10 bases and J by 7 bases, with 22 bases of the junction left unmatched. In DNA, the CDR3 is TGTGCCAATCGCTCATCTAGCGGTCGTCAGGTACGGGAGCAGTACTTC. Protein: CANRSSSGRQVREQYF. Together with reference TRBV7-7 and TRBJ2-7, the CDR3 gives the full variable domain: GAGVSQSPRYKVTKRGQDVTLRCDPISSHATLYWYQQALGQGPEFLTYFNYEAQPDKSGLPSDRFSAERPEGSISTLTIQRTEQRDSAMYRCANRSSSGRQVREQYFGPGTRLTVT.

The chain is built from TRBV6-6 and TRBJ1-1; D gene ambiguous. CDR3 length: 13 amino acids. In germline, CDR1 is MNHNY, CDR2 SVGAGI (reference sequence). Trimming stripped 5 bases from V and 7 bases from J, with 14 bases between. In DNA form, the CDR3 reads TGTGCCAGCAGTCACACCCCACTAGGTGAAGCTTTCTTT. As protein: CASSHTPLGEAFF.

This clone came up a few times. The chain carries TRBV2 and TRBJ1-1; 7 bases align to TRBD1. With 8 bases clipped from V and 0 bases from J, the junction kept 3 bases outside the gene matches. The CDR3 is 13 amino acids. Germline V gene sequence: CDR1 SNHLY, CDR2 FYNNEI. The CDR3 coding sequence is TGTGCCAGCCAGGGGGAGATGAACACTGAAGCTTTCTTT. Its protein product is CASQGEMNTEAFF.

V gene TRBV6-5 combines with J gene TRBJ1-1; the D is unclear. V was clipped by 3 bases and J by 6 bases, with 17 bases between them. CDR1 is MNHEY, CDR2 SVGAGI, per germline. The CDR3 is 15 amino acids. The CDR3 is CASSYHAGRRAEAFF. The CDR3 nucleotides are TGTGCCAGCAGTTATCACGCCGGGAGACGGGCTGAAGCTTTCTTT.

The V call is TRBV27, the J call TRBJ2-7; D perhaps matches TRBD1 (6 bases). Germline assignment: CDR1 MNHEY and CDR2 SMNVEV (reference sequence). V was shortened by 4 bases and J by 8 bases, with 12 bases between the two germline ends. The CDR3 covers 12 residues. The CDR3 spells CASSWTGQKQYF. The CDR3 region has the DNA TGTGCCAGCAGTTGGACCGGACAGAAGCAGTACTTC.

The chain uses TRBV19 and TRBJ1-2; a possible D gene is TRBD1 (5 bases). Germline lookup yields CDR1 LNHDA and CDR2 SQIVND (reference sequence). The CDR3 totals 14 residues. V dropped 3 bases and J dropped 4 bases, with 12 bases sitting between them. CDR3 sequence: CASSIGEGLYGYTF. The DNA for the CDR3 is TGTGCCAGTAGTATTGGGGAGGGACTCTATGGCTACACCTTC.

The rearrangement joins TRBV7-6 to TRBJ2-1, with 9 bases fitting TRBD1. Germline-derived CDR1 and CDR2 are SGHVS and FNYEAQ. The CDR3 consists of 15 residues. The V gene end was trimmed by 1 base and the J gene end by 7 bases; junction bases not matched to a gene: 5. CDR3 loop: CASSLVRDRENEQFF. The CDR3 nucleotides read TGTGCCAGCAGCTTAGTTAGGGACAGGGAGAATGAGCAGTTCTTC.

V usage is TRBV25-1 and J usage is TRBJ2-4; possibly TRBD1 for D (6 bases). CDR3 length: 15 amino acids. V shed 8 bases and J shed 0 bases, with 14 bases lying between them. Germline V gives CDR1 MGHDK, CDR2 SYGVNS. The CDR3 is CASRGGPLAKNIQYF. CDR3 sequence (DNA): TGTGCCAGCCGAGGGGGACCCCTAGCCAAAAACATTCAGTACTTC.

The V and J genes are TRBV11-2 and TRBJ1-1; D gene ambiguous. Germline assignment: CDR1 SGHAT and CDR2 FQNNGV. The V and J ends lost 1 base and 1 base respectively, with 7 bases between them. The CDR3 loop spans 14 amino acids. CDR3 protein: CASSLGEENTEAFF. The DNA of the CDR3 is TGTGCCAGCAGCTTAGGGGAGGAGAACACTGAAGCTTTCTTT.

V is TRBV11-3 and J is TRBJ2-2; 7 bases are shared with TRBD1. This CDR3 has 14 amino acids. Germline assignment: CDR1 SGHNT and CDR2 YENEEA. Unmatched junction bases numbered 3, after V lost 6 bases and J lost 2 bases. This chain's CDR3 is CASRDRSNTGELFF. As DNA, the CDR3 is TGTGCCAGCAGGGACAGGAGTAACACCGGGGAGCTGTTTTTT.

This clone was recorded once. V usage is TRBV7-2 and J usage is TRBJ2-1; 10 nucleotides line up with TRBD2. The CDR3 is 13 residues long. In germline, CDR1 is SGHTA, CDR2 FQGNSA. V shed 5 bases and J 6 bases; nucleotides not matched to a gene: 1. The CDR3 here is CASSPSGSNEQFF. DNA of the CDR3: TGTGCCAGCAGCCCTAGCGGGAGCAATGAGCAGTTCTTC.

The chain recombines TRBV6-5 with TRBJ2-7; 9 bases agree with TRBD2. The CDR3 sequence is 15 residues long. V lost 0 bases to trimming and J lost 5 bases; unmatched junction nucleotides: 5. Germline V gene data show CDR1 as MNHEY and CDR2 as SVGAGI. In DNA form, the CDR3 reads TGTGCCAGCAGTTACTCTAGCGGGAGTAGGAACGAGCAGTACTTC. Translated: CASSYSSGSRNEQYF.

The genes are TRBV9 and TRBJ1-3; D gene unclear. The length of the CDR3 is 16 residues. Between the trimmed V and J ends, which lost 5 bases and 1 base, there was a span of 16 bases. Germline loops: CDR1 SGDLS, CDR2 YYNGEE. CDR3 protein: CASRRGRPVSGNTIYF. CDR3 in DNA: TGTGCCAGCAGGCGAGGCAGACCCGTATCTGGAAACACCATATATTTT.

The V gene is TRBV6-6, the J gene TRBJ1-1; D remains ambiguous. Germline CDR1 and CDR2: MNHNY and SVGAGI (reference sequence). V was trimmed by 0 bases and J by 5 bases, leaving 10 bases between them. This CDR3 is built from 14 residues. CDR3 DNA: TGTGCCAGCAGTTACTCGACGGGAGGGACTGAAGCTTTCTTT. This encodes CASSYSTGGTEAFF.

Points on this clone: The conserved phenylalanine or tryptophan is not found at the CDR3 terminus, so this likely reflects a read error. The DNA is omitted, as the CDR3 cannot be located on it reliably, and the CDR3 follows TCRdb's listing. The chain couples TRBV7-9 to TRBJ2-7; the D call TRBD2 from the table was never checked on the DNA. Inclusive of both ends, the CDR3 amounts to 12 amino acids. The germline gives CDR1 SEHNR, CDR2 FQNEAQ (reference sequence). CDR3 amino acids: CASSLNGDSWKY.

This chain joins TRBV4-2 and TRBJ1-4; D not certain. The ends were cut back, 0 bases at V and 4 bases at J, with 12 bases in the middle. CDR3 length: 16 residues. CDR1 and CDR2 from the germline V gene are LGHNA and YNFKEQ. The CDR3 DNA is TGTGCCAGCAGCCAAGATCTGTTAGAGAGTAATGAAAAACTGTTTTTT. Translated, it gives CASSQDLLESNEKLFF.

The chain uses TRBV28 and TRBJ2-1, with D maybe TRBD2 (5 bases). The CDR3 is made up of 15 amino acids. Per the germline V gene, CDR1 is MDHEN and CDR2 is SYDVKM. Trimming left V 6 bases short and J 2 bases short, with 14 bases between. The chain's CDR3 is CASRSTGITYNEQFF. CDR3 DNA: TGTGCCAGCAGGTCTACCGGGATAACCTACAATGAGCAGTTCTTC.